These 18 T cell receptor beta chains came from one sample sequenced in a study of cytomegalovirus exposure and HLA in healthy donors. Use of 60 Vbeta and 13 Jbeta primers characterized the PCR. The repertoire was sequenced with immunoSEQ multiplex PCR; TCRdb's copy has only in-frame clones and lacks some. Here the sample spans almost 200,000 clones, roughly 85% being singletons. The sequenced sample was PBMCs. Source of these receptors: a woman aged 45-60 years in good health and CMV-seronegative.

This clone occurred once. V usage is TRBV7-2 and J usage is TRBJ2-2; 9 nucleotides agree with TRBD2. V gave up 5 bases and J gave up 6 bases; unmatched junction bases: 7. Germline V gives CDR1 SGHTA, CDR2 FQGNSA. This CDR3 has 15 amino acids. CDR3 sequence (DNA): TGTGCCAGCAGCCGACGAACTAGCGGGCCCGGGGAGCTGTTTTTT. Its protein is CASSRRTSGPGELFF.

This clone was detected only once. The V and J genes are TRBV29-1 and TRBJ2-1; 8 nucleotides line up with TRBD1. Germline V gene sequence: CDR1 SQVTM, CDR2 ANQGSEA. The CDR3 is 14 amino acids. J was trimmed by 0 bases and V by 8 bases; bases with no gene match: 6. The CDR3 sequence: CSSRDRYSYNEQFF. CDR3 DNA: TGCAGCTCCCGGGACAGGTACTCCTACAATGAGCAGTTCTTC.

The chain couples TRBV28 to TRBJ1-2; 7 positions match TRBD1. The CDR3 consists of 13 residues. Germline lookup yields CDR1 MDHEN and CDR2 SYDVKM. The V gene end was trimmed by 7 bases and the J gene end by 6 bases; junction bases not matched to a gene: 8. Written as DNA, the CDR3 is TGTGCCAGCACCCAAGACAGGGTTCATGGCTACACCTTC. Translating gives CASTQDRVHGYTF.

The CDR3: CASRQGMRSNQPQHF. The CDR3 DNA reads as TGTGCCAGCAGACAGGGGATGAGGAGCAATCAGCCCCAGCATTTT. J is TRBJ1-5 and V is TRBV6-5; 7 bases are shared with TRBD1. The V gene's germline CDR1 is MNHEY and CDR2 SVGAGI. V gave up 6 bases and J gave up 1 base; unmatched junction bases: 6. CDR3 length equals 15 residues.

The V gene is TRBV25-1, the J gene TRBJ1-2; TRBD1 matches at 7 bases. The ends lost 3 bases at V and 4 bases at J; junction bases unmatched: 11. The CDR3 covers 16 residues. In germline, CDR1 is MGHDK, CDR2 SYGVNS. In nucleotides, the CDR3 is TGTGCCAGCAGTGATCGATTCCGGCAGGGGGGCTATGGCTACACCTTC. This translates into CASSDRFRQGGYGYTF.

CDR3 sequence (DNA): TGTGCCCGGGGGGGGGACACTGAAGCTTTCTTT. This encodes CARGGDTEAFF. The chain recombines TRBV6-4 with TRBJ1-1; the D gene is possibly TRBD1 (5 bases). The CDR3 runs 11 residues. V lost 11 bases, J lost 3 bases, and 10 bases lay in between. Germline assignment: CDR1 MRHNA and CDR2 SNTAGT.

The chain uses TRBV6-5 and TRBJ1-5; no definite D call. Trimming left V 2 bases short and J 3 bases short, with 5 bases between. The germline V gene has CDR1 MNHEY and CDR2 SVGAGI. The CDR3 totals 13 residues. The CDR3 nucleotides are TGTGCCAGCAGTTACGACACCAATCAGCCCCAGCATTTT. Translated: CASSYDTNQPQHF.

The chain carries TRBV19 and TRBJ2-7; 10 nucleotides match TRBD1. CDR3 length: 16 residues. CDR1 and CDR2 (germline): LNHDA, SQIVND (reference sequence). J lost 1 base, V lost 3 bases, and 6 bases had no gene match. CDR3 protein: CASSMTGQGRSYEQYF. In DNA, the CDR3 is TGTGCCAGTAGTATGACGGGACAGGGGAGATCCTACGAGCAGTACTTC.

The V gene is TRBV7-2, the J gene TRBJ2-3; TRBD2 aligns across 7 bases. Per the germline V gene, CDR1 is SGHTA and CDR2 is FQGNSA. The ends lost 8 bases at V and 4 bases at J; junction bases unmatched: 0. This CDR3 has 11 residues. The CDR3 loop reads CASGRADTQYF. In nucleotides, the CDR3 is TGTGCCAGCGGGAGGGCAGATACGCAGTATTTT.

Here the CDR3 DNA reads TGTGCCAGCAGTCCTCTGGACAGGGTGTCCGGAAACACCATATATTTT. Amino acid sequence: CASSPLDRVSGNTIYF. V and J are TRBV28 and TRBJ1-3; 8 bases fit TRBD1. The CDR3 is 16 residues long. Germline CDR1 reads MDHEN; CDR2 reads SYDVKM. V lost 5 bases and J lost 4; bases outside the gene matches: 10.

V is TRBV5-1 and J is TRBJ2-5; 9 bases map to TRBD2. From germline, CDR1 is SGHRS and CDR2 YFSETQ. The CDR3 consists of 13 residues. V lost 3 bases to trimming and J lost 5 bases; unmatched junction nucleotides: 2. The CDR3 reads CASSWAGGETQYF. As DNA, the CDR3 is TGCGCCAGCAGCTGGGCGGGGGGGGAGACCCAGTACTTC.

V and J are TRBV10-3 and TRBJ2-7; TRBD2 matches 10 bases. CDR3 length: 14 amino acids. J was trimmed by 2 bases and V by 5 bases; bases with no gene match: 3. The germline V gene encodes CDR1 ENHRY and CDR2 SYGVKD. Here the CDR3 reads CAISFTSGTYEQYF. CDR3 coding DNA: TGTGCCATCAGTTTTACTAGCGGGACCTACGAGCAGTACTTC.

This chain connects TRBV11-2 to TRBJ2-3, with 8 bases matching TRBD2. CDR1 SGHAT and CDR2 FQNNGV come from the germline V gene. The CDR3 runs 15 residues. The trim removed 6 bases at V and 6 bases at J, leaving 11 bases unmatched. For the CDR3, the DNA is TGTGCCAGCAGTATTGCCAGCGGGAGTGGGGATACGCAGTATTTT. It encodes CASSIASGSGDTQYF.

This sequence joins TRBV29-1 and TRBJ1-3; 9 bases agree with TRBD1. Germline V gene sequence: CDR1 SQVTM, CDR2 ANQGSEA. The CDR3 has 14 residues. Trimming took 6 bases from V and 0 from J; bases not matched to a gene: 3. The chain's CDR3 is CSVWDRASGNTIYF. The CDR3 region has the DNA TGCAGCGTCTGGGACAGGGCCTCTGGAAACACCATATATTTT. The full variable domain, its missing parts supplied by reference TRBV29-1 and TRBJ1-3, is SAVISQKPSRDICQRGTSLTIQCQVDSQVTMMFWYRQQPGQSLTLIATANQGSEATYESGFVIDKFPISRPNLTFSTLTVSNMSPEDSSIYLCSVWDRASGNTIYFGEGSWLTVV.

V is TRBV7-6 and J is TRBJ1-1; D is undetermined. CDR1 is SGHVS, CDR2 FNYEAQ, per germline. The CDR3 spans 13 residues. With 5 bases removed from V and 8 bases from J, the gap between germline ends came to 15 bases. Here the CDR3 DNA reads TGTGCCAGCAGCCCGAGGGTAGGTCAAGAAGCTTTCTTT. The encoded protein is CASSPRVGQEAFF.

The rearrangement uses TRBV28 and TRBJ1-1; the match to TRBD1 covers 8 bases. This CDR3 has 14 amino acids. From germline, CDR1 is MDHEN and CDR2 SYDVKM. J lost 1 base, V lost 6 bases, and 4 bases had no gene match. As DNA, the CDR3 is TGTGCCAGCAGCGGACAGGGAGCGAACACTGAAGCTTTCTTT. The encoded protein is CASSGQGANTEAFF.

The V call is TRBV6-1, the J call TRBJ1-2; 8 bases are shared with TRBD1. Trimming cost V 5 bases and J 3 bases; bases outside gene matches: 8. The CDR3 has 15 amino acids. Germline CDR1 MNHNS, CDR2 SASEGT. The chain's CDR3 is CASSPGQGNYYGYTF. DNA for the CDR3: TGTGCCAGCAGTCCCGGACAGGGCAACTACTATGGCTACACCTTC.

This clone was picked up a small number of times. The CDR3 DNA reads TGTGCCTGGAGTCGGGGTCGGGAGACCCAGTACTTC. This translates into CAWSRGRETQYF. The chain uses TRBV30 and TRBJ2-5, with a weak D call TRBD2 (5 bases). Germline V lookup: CDR1 GTSNPN, CDR2 SVGIG (reference sequence). CDR3 length: 12 residues. Trimming stripped 2 bases from V and 5 bases from J, with 9 bases between.